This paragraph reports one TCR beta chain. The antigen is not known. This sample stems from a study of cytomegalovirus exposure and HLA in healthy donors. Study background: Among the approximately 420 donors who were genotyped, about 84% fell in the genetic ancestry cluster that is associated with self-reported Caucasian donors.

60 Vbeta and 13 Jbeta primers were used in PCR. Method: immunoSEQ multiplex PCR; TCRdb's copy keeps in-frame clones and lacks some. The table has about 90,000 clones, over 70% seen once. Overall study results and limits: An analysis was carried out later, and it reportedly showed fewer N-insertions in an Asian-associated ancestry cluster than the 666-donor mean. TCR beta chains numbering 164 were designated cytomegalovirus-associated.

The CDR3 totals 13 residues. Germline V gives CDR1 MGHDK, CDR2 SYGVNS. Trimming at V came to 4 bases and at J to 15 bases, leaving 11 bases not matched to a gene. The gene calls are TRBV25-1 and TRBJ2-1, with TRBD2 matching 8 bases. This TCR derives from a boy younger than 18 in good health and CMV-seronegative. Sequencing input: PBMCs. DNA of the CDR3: TGTGCCAGCAGTGGAAAGAGACTAGCGAGTCTGTTCTTC. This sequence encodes CASSGKRLASLFF.